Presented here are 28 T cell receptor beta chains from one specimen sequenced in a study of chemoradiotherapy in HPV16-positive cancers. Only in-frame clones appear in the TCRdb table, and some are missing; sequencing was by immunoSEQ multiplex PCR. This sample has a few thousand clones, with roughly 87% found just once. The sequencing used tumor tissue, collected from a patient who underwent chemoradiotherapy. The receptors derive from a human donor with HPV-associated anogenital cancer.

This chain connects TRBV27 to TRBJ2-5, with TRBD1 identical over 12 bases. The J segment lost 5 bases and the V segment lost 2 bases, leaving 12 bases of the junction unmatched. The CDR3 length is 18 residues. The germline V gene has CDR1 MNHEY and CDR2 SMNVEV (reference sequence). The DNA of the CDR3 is TGTGCCAGCAGTTTAGGGCCGGGACAGGGGGCTTCGGTGGAGACCCAGTACTTC. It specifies CASSLGPGQGASVETQYF.

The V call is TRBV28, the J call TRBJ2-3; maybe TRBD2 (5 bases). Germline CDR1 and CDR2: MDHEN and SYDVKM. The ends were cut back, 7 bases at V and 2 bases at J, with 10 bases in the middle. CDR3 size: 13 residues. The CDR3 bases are TGTGCCAGCAACGGACTCGTCACAGATACGCAGTATTTT. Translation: CASNGLVTDTQYF.

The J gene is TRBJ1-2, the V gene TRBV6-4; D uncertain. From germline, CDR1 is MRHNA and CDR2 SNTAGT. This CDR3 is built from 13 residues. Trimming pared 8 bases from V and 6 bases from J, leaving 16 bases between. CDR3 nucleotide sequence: TGTGCCAGCGGGGAGGGTACGGGTGATGGCTACACCTTC. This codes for CASGEGTGDGYTF.

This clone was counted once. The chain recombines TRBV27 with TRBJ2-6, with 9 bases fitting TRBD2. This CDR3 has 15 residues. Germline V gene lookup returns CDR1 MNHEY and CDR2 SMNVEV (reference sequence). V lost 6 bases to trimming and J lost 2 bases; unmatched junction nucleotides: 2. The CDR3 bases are TGTGCCAGCAGCCAGCGGGGGGCTGGGGCCAACGTCCTGACTTTC. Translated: CASSQRGAGANVLTF. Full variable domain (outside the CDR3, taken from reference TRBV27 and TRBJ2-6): EAQVTQNPRYLITVTGKKLTVTCSQNMNHEYMSWYRQDPGLGLRQIYYSMNVEVTDKGDVPEGYKVSRKEKRNFPLILESPSPNQTSLYFCASSQRGAGANVLTFGAGSRLTVL.

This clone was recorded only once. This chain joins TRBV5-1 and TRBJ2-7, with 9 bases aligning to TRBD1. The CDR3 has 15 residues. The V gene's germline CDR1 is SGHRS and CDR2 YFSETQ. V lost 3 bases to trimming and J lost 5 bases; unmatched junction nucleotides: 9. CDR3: CASSSSLGTGNEQYF. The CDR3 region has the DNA TGCGCCAGCAGCTCCTCCTTAGGGACAGGGAACGAGCAGTACTTC.

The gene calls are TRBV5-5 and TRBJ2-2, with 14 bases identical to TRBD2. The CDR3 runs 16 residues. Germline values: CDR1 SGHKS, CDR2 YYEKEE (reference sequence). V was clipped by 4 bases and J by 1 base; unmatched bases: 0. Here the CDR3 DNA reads TGTGCCAGCAGCGGGACTAGCGGGAGGAACACCGGGGAGCTGTTTTTT. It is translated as CASSGTSGRNTGELFF. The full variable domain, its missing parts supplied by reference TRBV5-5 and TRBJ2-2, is DAGVTQSPTHLIKTRGQQVTLRCSPISGHKSVSWYQQVLGQGPQFIFQYYEKEERGRGNFPDRFSARQFPNYSSELNVNALLLGDSALYLCASSGTSGRNTGELFFGEGSRLTVL.

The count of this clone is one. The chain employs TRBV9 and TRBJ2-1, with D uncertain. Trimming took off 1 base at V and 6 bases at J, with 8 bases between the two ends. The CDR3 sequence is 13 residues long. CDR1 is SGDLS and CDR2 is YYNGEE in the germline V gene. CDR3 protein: CASSVTAGNEQFF. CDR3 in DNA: TGTGCCAGCAGCGTAACAGCCGGCAATGAGCAGTTCTTC.

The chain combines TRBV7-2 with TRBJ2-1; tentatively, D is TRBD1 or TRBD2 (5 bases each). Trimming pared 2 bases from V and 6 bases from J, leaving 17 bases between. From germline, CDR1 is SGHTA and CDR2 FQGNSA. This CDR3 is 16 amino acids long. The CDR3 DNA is TGTGCCAGCAGCTTAAGGCCGAGGGGCGCCGGCAATGAGCAGTTCTTC. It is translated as CASSLRPRGAGNEQFF.

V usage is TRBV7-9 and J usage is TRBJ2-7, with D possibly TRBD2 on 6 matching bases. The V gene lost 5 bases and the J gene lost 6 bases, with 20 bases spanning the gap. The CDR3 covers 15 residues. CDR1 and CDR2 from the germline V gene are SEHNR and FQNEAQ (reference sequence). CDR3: CASSPAGSSPGEQYF. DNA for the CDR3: TGTGCCAGCAGCCCGGCGGGGTCCTCCCCGGGCGAGCAGTACTTC.

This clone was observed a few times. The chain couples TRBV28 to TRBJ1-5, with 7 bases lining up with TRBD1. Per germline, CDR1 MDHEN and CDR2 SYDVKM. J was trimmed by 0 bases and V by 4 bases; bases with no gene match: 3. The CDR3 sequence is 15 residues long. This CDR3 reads CASSSDRISNQPQHF. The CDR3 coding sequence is TGTGCCAGCAGTTCGGACAGGATTAGCAATCAGCCCCAGCATTTT.

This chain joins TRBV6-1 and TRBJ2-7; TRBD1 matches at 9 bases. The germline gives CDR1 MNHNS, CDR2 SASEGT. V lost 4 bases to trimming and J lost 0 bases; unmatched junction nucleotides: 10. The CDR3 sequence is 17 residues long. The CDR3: CASSAPEPGQGSYEQYF. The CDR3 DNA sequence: TGTGCCAGCAGTGCCCCTGAGCCGGGACAGGGCTCCTACGAGCAGTACTTC.

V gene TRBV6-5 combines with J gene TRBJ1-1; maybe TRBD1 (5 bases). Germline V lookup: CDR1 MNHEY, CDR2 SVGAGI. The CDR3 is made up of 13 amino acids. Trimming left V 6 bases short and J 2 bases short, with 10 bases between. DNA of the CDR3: TGTGCCAGCAGGGAGACAGTCAACACTGAAGCTTTCTTT. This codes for CASRETVNTEAFF.

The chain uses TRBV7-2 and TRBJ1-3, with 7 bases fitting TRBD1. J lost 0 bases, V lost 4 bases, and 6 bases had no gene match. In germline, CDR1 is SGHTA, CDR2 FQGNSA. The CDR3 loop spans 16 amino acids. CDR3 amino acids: CASSYPTGSSGNTIYF. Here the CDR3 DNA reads TGTGCCAGCAGCTACCCGACAGGGAGCTCTGGAAACACCATATATTTT.

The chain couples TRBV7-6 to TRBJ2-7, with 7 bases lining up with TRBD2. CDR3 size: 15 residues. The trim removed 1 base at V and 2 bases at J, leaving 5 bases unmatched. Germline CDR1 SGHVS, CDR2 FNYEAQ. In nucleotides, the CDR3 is TGTGCCAGCAGCTTAGAAACAGCGGGGCCCTACGAGCAGTACTTC. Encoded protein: CASSLETAGPYEQYF.

Here the CDR3 reads CASSARTGSNQPQHF. The CDR3 DNA sequence: TGTGCCAGCAGTGCCCGGACAGGGAGCAATCAGCCCCAGCATTTT. The chain combines TRBV6-5 with TRBJ1-5, with TRBD1 matching 8 bases. The germline gives CDR1 MNHEY, CDR2 SVGAGI. The CDR3 sequence is 15 residues long. J gave up 1 base and V 5 bases, and 4 bases lay outside the gene matches.

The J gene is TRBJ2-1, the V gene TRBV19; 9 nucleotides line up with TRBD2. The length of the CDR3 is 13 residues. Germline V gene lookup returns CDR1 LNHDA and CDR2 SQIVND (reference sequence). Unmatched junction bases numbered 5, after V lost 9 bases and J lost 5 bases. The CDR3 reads CASSTSGNNEQFF. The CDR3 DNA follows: TGTGCCAGCTCGACTAGCGGTAACAATGAGCAGTTCTTC. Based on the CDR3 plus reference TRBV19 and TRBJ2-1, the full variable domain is DGGITQSPKYLFRKEGQNVTLSCEQNLNHDAMYWYRQDPGQGLRLIYYSQIVNDFQKGDIAEGYSVSREKKESFPLTVTSAQKNPTAFYLCASSTSGNNEQFFGPGTRLTVL.

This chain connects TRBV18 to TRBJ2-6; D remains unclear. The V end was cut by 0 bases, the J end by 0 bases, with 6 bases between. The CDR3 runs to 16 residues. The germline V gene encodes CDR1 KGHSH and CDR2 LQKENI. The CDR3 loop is CASSPPTASGANVLTF. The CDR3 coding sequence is TGTGCCAGCTCACCACCCACGGCCTCTGGGGCCAACGTCCTGACTTTC.

The CDR3 loop reads CASSEGGIGTDTQYF. CDR3 nucleotides: TGTGCCAGCAGTGAAGGGGGTATTGGCACAGATACGCAGTATTTT. This chain uses TRBV6-1 with TRBJ2-3; no clear D. Trimming cost V 1 base and J 1 base, with 9 bases left between them. CDR1 and CDR2 from the germline V gene are MNHNS and SASEGT. There are 15 residues in the CDR3.

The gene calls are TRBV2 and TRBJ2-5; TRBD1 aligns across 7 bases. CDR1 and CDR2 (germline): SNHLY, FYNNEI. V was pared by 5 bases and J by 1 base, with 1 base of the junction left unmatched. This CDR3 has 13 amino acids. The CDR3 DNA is TGTGCCAGCAGTCAGGGGGTCCAAGAGACCCAGTACTTC. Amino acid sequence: CASSQGVQETQYF.

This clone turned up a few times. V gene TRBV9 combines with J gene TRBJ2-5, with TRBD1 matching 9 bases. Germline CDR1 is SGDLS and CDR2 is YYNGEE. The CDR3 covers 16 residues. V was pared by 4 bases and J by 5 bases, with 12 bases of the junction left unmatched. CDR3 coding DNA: TGTGCCAGCAGCCCCGGACAGGGGCGGGCAGGGGAGACCCAGTACTTC. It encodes CASSPGQGRAGETQYF. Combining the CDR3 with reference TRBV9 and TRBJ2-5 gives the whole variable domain DSGVTQTPKHLITATGQRVTLRCSPRSGDLSVYWYQQSLDQGLQFLIQYYNGEERAKGNILERFSAQQFPDLHSELNLSSLELGDSALYFCASSPGQGRAGETQYFGPGTRLLVL.

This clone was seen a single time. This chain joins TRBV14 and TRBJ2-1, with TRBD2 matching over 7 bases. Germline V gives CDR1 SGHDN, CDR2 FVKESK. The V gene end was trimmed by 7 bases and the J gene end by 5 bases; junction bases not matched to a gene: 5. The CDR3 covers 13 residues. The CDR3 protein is CASKGLVNNEQFF. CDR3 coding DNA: TGTGCCAGCAAAGGACTAGTTAACAATGAGCAGTTCTTC.

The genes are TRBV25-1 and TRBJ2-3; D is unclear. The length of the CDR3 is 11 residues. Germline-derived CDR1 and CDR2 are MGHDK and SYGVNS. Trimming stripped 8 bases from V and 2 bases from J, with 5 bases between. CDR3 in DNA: TGTGCCAGCGCCCTCACAGATACGCAGTATTTT. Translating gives CASALTDTQYF.

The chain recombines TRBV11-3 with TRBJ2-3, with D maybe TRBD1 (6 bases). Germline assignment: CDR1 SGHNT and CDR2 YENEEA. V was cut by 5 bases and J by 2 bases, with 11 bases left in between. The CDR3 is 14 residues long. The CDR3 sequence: CASSPGQLTDTQYF. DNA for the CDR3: TGTGCCAGCAGCCCCGGACAGCTCACAGATACGCAGTATTTT.

CDR3 amino acids: CASSLRPGVGANVLTF. The DNA of the CDR3 is TGTGCCAGCAGCTTACGCCCAGGGGTGGGGGCCAACGTCCTGACTTTC. The chain combines TRBV7-3 with TRBJ2-6; possible D gene TRBD1, 6 bases. V was pared by 2 bases and J by 4 bases, with 12 bases between. CDR3 length: 16 amino acids. The germline V gene has CDR1 SGHTA and CDR2 FQGTGA.

CDR3 bases: TGTGCCAGCAGTTTATGGTCCTCGGGGGAGACTGAAGCTTTCTTT. Translated, it gives CASSLWSSGETEAFF. The V gene is TRBV28, the J gene TRBJ1-1; weak D call: TRBD1 (5 bases). Germline loops: CDR1 MDHEN, CDR2 SYDVKM. V shed 0 bases and J shed 5 bases, with 13 bases lying between them. This CDR3 has 15 residues.

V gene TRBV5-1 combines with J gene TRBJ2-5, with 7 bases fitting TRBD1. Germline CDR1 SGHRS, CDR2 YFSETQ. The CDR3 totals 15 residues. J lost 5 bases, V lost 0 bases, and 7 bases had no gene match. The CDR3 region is CASSLGDRAVETQYF. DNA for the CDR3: TGCGCCAGCAGCTTGGGTGACAGGGCGGTGGAGACCCAGTACTTC.

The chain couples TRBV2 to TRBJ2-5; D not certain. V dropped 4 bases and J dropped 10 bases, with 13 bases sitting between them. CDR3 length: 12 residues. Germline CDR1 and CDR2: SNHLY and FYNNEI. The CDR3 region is CASSGQVVDQYF. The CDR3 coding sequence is TGTGCCAGCAGTGGTCAGGTTGTGGACCAGTACTTC.

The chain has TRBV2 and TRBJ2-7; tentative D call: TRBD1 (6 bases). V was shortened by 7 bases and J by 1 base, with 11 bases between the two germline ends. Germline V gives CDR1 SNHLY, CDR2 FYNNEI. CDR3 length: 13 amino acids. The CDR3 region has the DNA TGTGCCAGCACTCGGACAGATTCCTACGAGCAGTACTTC. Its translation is CASTRTDSYEQYF.